The 19 T cell receptor beta chains below come from one sample, sequenced in a study of CXCR3-negative and CXCR3-positive naive CD8 T cells. cDNA libraries for TRB were generated by 5' RACE incorporating UMI labels. TCRdb re-called the 5' RACE reads; every CDR3 protein appears as one record, without DNA. Listed are around 140,000 distinct CDR3 sequences; nearly 0.5% falls within the top ten. The sequenced material came from naive CXCR3- CD8+ T cells from blood. This sample's subset: CD45RO-CCR7+CD27+CD95- naive CD8+ T cells lacking CXCR3 (TNR3-). The source is a human donor in good health. Some clones in this sample may be carry-over from other donors' samples.

The chain employs TRBV12-3 or TRBV12-4 and TRBJ2-3; the TCRdb call, TRBD1, lacks DNA for checking. The CDR3 totals 15 residues. The CDR3 spells CASSLGGTGTDTQYF.

This sequence joins TRBV21-1 and TRBJ2-3; the D call of TRBD2 rests on TCRdb alone, since no DNA is present to check it. TRBV21-1 is a listed pseudogene. The CDR3 covers 16 residues. CDR3 region: CASSNSEGHSTDTQYF.

This sequence joins TRBV20-1 and TRBJ2-3; the TCRdb D gene call, TRBD2, has no DNA to confirm it. The CDR3 length is 13 residues. Germline assignment: CDR1 DFQATT and CDR2 SNEGSKA (reference sequence). The CDR3: CSLRGIGTDTQYF.

The CDR3 loop reads CASSYTWSNEQFF. The chain links TRBV5-5 to TRBJ2-1. CDR3 length: 13 amino acids. Germline V gives CDR1 SGHKS, CDR2 YYEKEE (reference sequence).

The chain uses TRBV28 and TRBJ1-5; TCRdb gives TRBD1 as the D gene, but with no DNA this cannot be confirmed. Germline V gene sequence: CDR1 MDHEN, CDR2 SYDVKM. The CDR3 contains 16 residues. CDR3 protein: CASRNDGTGSNQPQHF.

The V and J genes are TRBV6-5 and TRBJ1-4; no DNA is available, so the TRBD1 call from TCRdb remains unchecked. Germline V gives CDR1 MNHEY, CDR2 SVGAGI. This CDR3 contains 16 residues. This CDR3 reads CASSLDRPRWNEKLFF.

The rearrangement uses TRBV4-3 and TRBJ1-1; the TCRdb D gene call, TRBD1, has no DNA to confirm it. The CDR3 covers 16 residues. The germline gives CDR1 LGHNA, CDR2 YSLEER. CDR3: CASSLGTAHMNTEAFF.

The rearrangement links TRBV5-6 to TRBJ2-7; there is no DNA to check the TCRdb D call of TRBD1. CDR1 and CDR2 (germline): SGHDT, YYEEEE. The CDR3 has 15 residues. The CDR3 spells CASSYPGGASHEQYF.

The genes are TRBV4-1 and TRBJ1-1. The CDR3 is 15 amino acids. CDR1 and CDR2 (germline): MGHRA, YSYEKL. This CDR3 is CASSQGVRLNTEAFF.

The chain carries TRBV13 and TRBJ2-5; as DNA is missing, the TRBD2 call by TCRdb cannot be tested. Germline V gene data show CDR1 as PRHDT and CDR2 as FYEKMQ (reference sequence). CDR3 length: 16 residues. The CDR3 reads CASSASAGGHQETQYF.

The J gene is TRBJ2-5, the V gene TRBV21-1; TCRdb's assignment of TRBD1 cannot be checked, as there is no DNA. TRBV21-1 is annotated as a pseudogene. The CDR3 loop spans 19 amino acids. The CDR3: CASSKLTTCRQGARETQYF.

The rearrangement uses TRBV28 and TRBJ2-5; TCRdb selects TRBD1, and the lack of DNA leaves this call unchecked. The CDR3 consists of 16 residues. Germline CDR1 reads MDHEN; CDR2 reads SYDVKM. CDR3: CASSLEQGRGRETQYF. Based on the CDR3 plus reference TRBV28 and TRBJ2-5, the full variable domain is DVKVTQSSRYLVKRTGEKVFLECVQDMDHENMFWYRQDPGLGLRLIYFSYDVKMKEKGDIPEGYSVSREKKERFSLILESASTNQTSMYLCASSLEQGRGRETQYFGPGTRLLVL.

The CDR3 reads CASSLDLAGGFNEQFF. The chain uses TRBV28 and TRBJ2-1; TCRdb names TRBD2, which stays unverified in the absence of DNA. Germline V CDR1 and CDR2: MDHEN, SYDVKM. There are 16 residues in the CDR3. Variable domain in full (rest from reference TRBV28 and TRBJ2-1): DVKVTQSSRYLVKRTGEKVFLECVQDMDHENMFWYRQDPGLGLRLIYFSYDVKMKEKGDIPEGYSVSREKKERFSLILESASTNQTSMYLCASSLDLAGGFNEQFFGPGTRLTVL.

CDR3: CASSIDPSGAYNEQFF. The chain links TRBV19 to TRBJ2-1; TCRdb proposes TRBD2, but this gene call is untestable without DNA. The CDR3 runs to 16 residues. Germline V gene sequence: CDR1 LNHDA, CDR2 SQIVND (reference sequence). Combining the CDR3 with reference TRBV19 and TRBJ2-1 gives the whole variable domain DGGITQSPKYLFRKEGQNVTLSCEQNLNHDAMYWYRQDPGQGLRLIYYSQIVNDFQKGDIAEGYSVSREKKESFPLTVTSAQKNPTAFYLCASSIDPSGAYNEQFFGPGTRLTVL.

The chain links TRBV4-1 to TRBJ2-7; TCRdb outputs TRBD2, but without DNA this stays unchecked. Germline V gives CDR1 MGHRA, CDR2 YSYEKL. The CDR3 spans 17 residues. CDR3 in amino acids: CASSQVAGIAGSYEQYF.

The chain carries TRBV7-9 and TRBJ1-1; TCRdb indicates TRBD1, and absent DNA this call remains unverified. The CDR3 has 16 residues. Per germline, CDR1 SEHNR and CDR2 FQNEAQ (reference sequence). CDR3: CASSLASGQGVTEAFF.

This rearrangement joins TRBV7-3 to TRBJ2-5; TCRdb lists TRBD1, though no DNA is available to test this call. CDR3 length: 15 amino acids. Germline CDR1 SGHTA, CDR2 FQGTGA. The CDR3 sequence is CASSPWGGPRETQYF. Together with reference TRBV7-3 and TRBJ2-5, the CDR3 gives the full variable domain: GAGVSQTPSNKVTEKGKYVELRCDPISGHTALYWYRQSLGQGPEFLIYFQGTGAADDSGLPNDRFFAVRPEGSVSTLKIQRTERGDSAVYLCASSPWGGPRETQYFGPGTRLLVL.

The chain combines TRBV12-3 or TRBV12-4 with TRBJ2-5; TCRdb gives TRBD1 as the D gene, but with no DNA this cannot be confirmed. The CDR3 covers 15 residues. The chain's CDR3 is CASSSLDRGEETQYF.

The chain couples TRBV5-1 to TRBJ2-7; the TRBD1 assignment by TCRdb is unverifiable without DNA. Looked up from germline, CDR1 is SGHRS and CDR2 is YFSETQ. The CDR3 runs to 14 residues. The CDR3 here is CASSRGQGIDEQYF.